This TCR beta chain originates from a study of cytomegalovirus exposure and HLA in healthy donors. This clone was counted a few times. No antigen is known for it. In the PCR, 60 Vbeta and 13 Jbeta primers were used. Generated by immunoSEQ multiplex PCR, the TCRdb table keeps only in-frame clones and is missing some. The data show 180,000 or so clones, roughly three quarters seen once. Notes on the study in general: Upon later analysis, HLA-associated TCR beta chains proved more clonally expanded than other, equally common chains. A later examination showed that TCR association rates differed by HLA locus, with DRB1 most and HLA-C fewest.

Trimming took 8 bases from V and 0 from J; bases not matched to a gene: 7. Germline V gene lookup returns CDR1 MDHEN and CDR2 SYDVKM. This CDR3 is built from 14 residues. This sequence was found in a woman between 50 and 59 years old in good health and CMV-seronegative. Sequences were obtained from PBMCs. The rearrangement joins TRBV28 to TRBJ2-7; 7 bases align to TRBD1. The CDR3 is CASGETGSSYEQYF. The CDR3 coding sequence is TGTGCCAGCGGAGAGACAGGGAGCTCCTACGAGCAGTACTTC.